One sample yielded the 5 T cell receptor beta chains listed below, sequenced in a study of T cells in localized non-small cell lung cancer. Clones were read by immunoSEQ multiplex PCR, and TCRdb kept only the in-frame ones, dropping some. The profile covers fewer than 60,000 clones, with roughly four fifths appearing a single time and just under 20% taken by the ten largest. Source: peripheral blood, taken before any cancer treatment. These receptors all come from an older female donor with stage II squamous cell lung carcinoma.

The chain joins TRBV7-8 to TRBJ1-4; TRBD1 is a possible D gene (5 bases). This CDR3 contains 18 residues. V was cut by 1 base and J by 0 bases, with 15 bases left in between. The germline CDR1 and CDR2 sequences are SGHVS and FQNEAQ. The CDR3: CASSLGGLPLSTNEKLFF. The CDR3 DNA reads as TGTGCCAGCAGCTTAGGGGGACTGCCGCTCTCAACTAATGAAAAACTGTTTTTT.

This clone was found many times. The chain is built from TRBV29-1 and TRBJ2-7; 10 nucleotides align to TRBD1. Germline CDR1 and CDR2: SQVTM and ANQGSEA. V gave up 4 bases and J gave up 3 bases; unmatched junction bases: 3. The CDR3 is 13 residues long. The DNA of the CDR3 is TGCAGCGTTGCTCGGGACAGGGGCTACGAGCAGTACTTC. It codes for CSVARDRGYEQYF.

J is TRBJ2-7 and V is TRBV11-2; the match to TRBD1 covers 11 bases. Germline-derived CDR1 and CDR2 are SGHAT and FQNNGV. V shed 6 bases, J shed 4 bases, and the junction held 8 bases outside the gene matches. The CDR3 consists of 15 residues. CDR3: CASRTDRGRLYEQYF. CDR3 nucleotide sequence: TGTGCCAGCAGAACGGACAGGGGGCGGTTGTACGAGCAGTACTTC.

CDR3 nucleotides: TGTGCCTGGAGTGTCGGGCAGGGTCCCTACGAGCAGTACTTC. This translates into CAWSVGQGPYEQYF. The rearrangement joins TRBV30 to TRBJ2-7; D may be TRBD1 (5 bases). The CDR3 is 14 amino acids. In germline, CDR1 is GTSNPN, CDR2 SVGIG (reference sequence). The ends were cut back, 0 bases at V and 2 bases at J, with 11 bases in the middle.

This chain uses TRBV6-6 with TRBJ1-4; D ambiguous. The germline V gene has CDR1 MNHNY and CDR2 SVGAGI (reference sequence). The CDR3 consists of 13 residues. V was cut by 5 bases and J by 6 bases, with 10 bases left in between. In DNA, the CDR3 is TGTGCCAGCAGTGGGGAGGCAGATGAAAAACTGTTTTTT. This sequence encodes CASSGEADEKLFF.